One sample yielded the 13 T cell receptor beta chains listed below, sequenced in a study of shared clonotypes between healthy human individuals. The assay was immunoSEQ multiplex PCR, and TCRdb's table has in-frame clones only and misses some. The table has about 980,000 clones, about three quarters seen once; the top ten hold about 1.5%. The sequenced material came from memory CD4+ T cells sorted from blood. Subset: CD45RA-negative fraction. Every receptor here comes from a man between 18 and 35 years old in good health.

The rearrangement links TRBV12-5 to TRBJ2-7; 7 bases align to TRBD1. The trim removed 6 bases at V and 6 bases at J, leaving 8 bases unmatched. Germline V gives CDR1 LGHNT, CDR2 FRNRAP. This CDR3 contains 13 residues. This CDR3 is CASGRDSLAEQYF. The CDR3 coding sequence is TGTGCTAGTGGCCGGGACAGTTTGGCCGAGCAGTACTTC.

The V call is TRBV28, the J call TRBJ2-7; D gene uncertain. V was cut by 2 bases and J by 7 bases, with 18 bases left in between. Germline-derived CDR1 and CDR2 are MDHEN and SYDVKM. The CDR3 covers 15 residues. The CDR3 reads CASSLHQQKSGEQYF. CDR3 nucleotide sequence: TGTGCCAGCAGTTTACATCAGCAAAAGAGTGGGGAGCAGTACTTC.

CDR3 nucleotide sequence: TGTGCCAGCAGCGCCCAGGGTACCTATAATTCACCCCTCCACTTT. Translation gives CASSAQGTYNSPLHF. The V and J genes are TRBV7-9 and TRBJ1-6, with D perhaps TRBD1 (5 bases). Germline V gene data show CDR1 as SEHNR and CDR2 as FQNEAQ (reference sequence). The CDR3 totals 15 residues. V was pared by 5 bases and J by 2 bases, with 10 bases between.

The chain uses TRBV27 and TRBJ1-4; D is possibly TRBD1 (5 bases). V was clipped by 4 bases and J by 8 bases, with 17 bases between them. This CDR3 region has 15 residues. Germline assignment: CDR1 MNHEY and CDR2 SMNVEV (reference sequence). The CDR3 DNA is TGTGCCAGCAGTTCCCGTGGGACGGGGGGAGAAAAACTGTTTTTT. This translates into CASSSRGTGGEKLFF.

For this clone: A much larger clone differs from this one at a single base, so this may be a read error. Other DNA variants within this sample encode the same CDR3. The chain joins TRBV7-8 to TRBJ2-1; D gene uncertain. This CDR3 region has 12 residues. CDR1 is SGHVS and CDR2 is FQNEAQ in the germline V gene. V dropped 2 bases and J dropped 5 bases, with 4 bases sitting between them. The CDR3 DNA reads as TGTGCCAGCAGCTTATTCGACAATGAGCAGTTCTTC. Translated, it gives CASSLFDNEQFF.

This sequence joins TRBV7-2 and TRBJ2-7, with D unresolved. V dropped 3 bases and J dropped 2 bases, with 11 bases sitting between them. The CDR3 length is 14 residues. Germline CDR1 SGHTA, CDR2 FQGNSA. CDR3 in amino acids: CASSFGLITYEQYF. The DNA of the CDR3 is TGTGCCAGCAGCTTCGGGCTAATTACCTACGAGCAGTACTTC.

The table lists this clone with many counts. The chain employs TRBV4-1 and TRBJ2-1; D may match TRBD1 or TRBD2 (5 bases each). Trimming removed 4 bases from V and 9 bases from J, with 22 bases in between. The germline V gene encodes CDR1 MGHRA and CDR2 YSYEKL. The CDR3 loop spans 16 amino acids. Here the CDR3 reads CASSLQSASRGGEQFF. The DNA for the CDR3 is TGCGCCAGCAGCCTCCAATCAGCGTCCCGGGGCGGTGAGCAGTTCTTC.

With regard to this clone: This sample also contains other DNA sequences that code for the same CDR3. The chain links TRBV7-9 to TRBJ1-4; D perhaps matches TRBD1 (6 bases). Germline V gene sequence: CDR1 SEHNR, CDR2 FQNEAQ (reference sequence). Trimming cost V 5 bases and J 4 bases, with 14 bases left between them. The CDR3 runs to 15 residues. As DNA, the CDR3 is TGTGCCAGCAGCCTATCAGGGGCGGGTAATGAAAAACTGTTTTTT. This gives the protein CASSLSGAGNEKLFF.

The chain employs TRBV7-2 and TRBJ2-1; no firm D call. Germline V gene sequence: CDR1 SGHTA, CDR2 FQGNSA. The CDR3 has 12 amino acids. The V gene lost 3 bases and the J gene lost 9 bases, with 9 bases spanning the gap. CDR3: CASSLGIGEQFF. CDR3 nucleotide sequence: TGTGCCAGCAGCTTGGGGATAGGTGAGCAGTTCTTC.

The rearrangement joins TRBV28 to TRBJ1-5; 11 positions agree with TRBD1. This CDR3 is 16 amino acids long. V trimming: 5 bases; J trimming: 4 bases; junction bases outside the gene matches: 7. CDR1 and CDR2 from the germline V gene are MDHEN and SYDVKM. CDR3: CASSPRTGGENQPQHF. CDR3 nucleotides: TGTGCCAGCAGTCCCCGGACAGGGGGCGAAAATCAGCCCCAGCATTTT.

V and J are TRBV15 and TRBJ1-6; D gene unclear. Germline CDR1 and CDR2: LNHNV and YYDKDF (reference sequence). The CDR3 length is 15 residues. V lost 0 bases to trimming and J lost 8 bases, with 11 bases between them. CDR3 nucleotides: TGTGCCACCAGCAGAGACTGGTCCATCGATTCACCCCTCCACTTT. It encodes CATSRDWSIDSPLHF.

The chain recombines TRBV5-1 with TRBJ2-7; D ambiguous. Looked up from germline, CDR1 is SGHRS and CDR2 is YFSETQ. V lost 0 bases to trimming and J lost 7 bases, with 14 bases between them. This CDR3 region has 14 residues. CDR3 protein: CASSLGLTMGEQYF. CDR3 DNA sequence: TGCGCCAGCAGCTTGGGACTCACTATGGGGGAGCAGTACTTC. The whole variable domain, filled in from reference TRBV5-1 and TRBJ2-7, reads KAGVTQTPRYLIKTRGQQVTLSCSPISGHRSVSWYQQTPGQGLQFLFEYFSETQRNKGNFPGRFSGRQFSNSRSEMNVSTLELGDSALYLCASSLGLTMGEQYFGPGTRLTVT.

This clone was counted ten times or more. This rearrangement joins TRBV5-4 to TRBJ2-2, with 10 bases aligning to TRBD2. Looked up from germline, CDR1 is SGHNT and CDR2 is YYREEE (reference sequence). Trimming cost V 5 bases and J 3 bases; bases outside gene matches: 4. The CDR3 is 15 residues long. This chain's CDR3 is CASRAGGPDTGELFF. The CDR3 nucleotides are TGTGCCAGCAGAGCGGGGGGGCCGGACACCGGGGAGCTGTTTTTT. Filled out from reference TRBV5-4 and TRBJ2-2, the complete variable domain reads ETGVTQSPTHLIKTRGQQVTLRCSSQSGHNTVSWYQQALGQGPQFIFQYYREEENGRGNFPPRFSGLQFPNYSSELNVNALELDDSALYLCASRAGGPDTGELFFGEGSRLTVL.